This T cell receptor beta chain was documented in a study of T cell repertoires in cytomegalovirus infection (dated by TCRdb to the late 2010s). The study in broad terms: Peptide stimulations targeted recently identified HLA-C-restricted CMV epitopes, whose presentation resists viral immunomodulation, together with well-studied HLA-B-restricted epitopes. The HLA type of each donor mattered for the analysis, because public TCR beta signatures pointed to carriage of CMV infection along with the matching HLA type.

The CDR3 starts with the cysteine, ends with the phenylalanine, and has 12 residues. The retained sequence is limited to the CDR3, 36 bases, with the frame set at the first base. Via the germline V gene (reference sequence), CDR1 is SGHNT and CDR2 YYREEE. This clonotype was observed a handful of times. Its cognate antigen has yet to be identified. One end of the junction is discordant with germline, which a read error may explain. What this sample's treatment or condition label stands for: in vitro stimulation with specific CMV peptide epitopes to enrich CMV-specific T cells. Sequencing was performed on an Illumina HiSeq 1500. TCRdb redid the processing of the public reads, applying fastp at Q25 and MiXCR, and retained in-frame beta chains. Rows with one shared CDR3 protein collapse into an entry with the most common genes and DNA. The sample includes some 920,000 distinct CDR3 sequences, with about 33% observed a single time. About an eighth of the sample rests with the top ten.

Overall study outcomes, separate from this receptor: Carriers of CMV infection plus the relevant HLA type were discriminated by the cumulative frequency of public TCR beta family members in the study cohort and in an independent roughly 320-donor cohort. The ex vivo response was dominated by HLA-C-restricted CMV-specific TCR beta clonotypes, which also provided the single most frequent clonotype in two of eight donors.

This specimen was cultured CD8+ T cells from PBMCs, taken from culture after CMV antigen stimulation. This clonotype originated in a human donor in good health (CMV status not recorded). Some clones in this sample may be carry-over from other donors' samples. The chain employs TRBV5-4 and TRBJ2-5, with an unclear D gene assignment. The DNA sequence is TGTGCCAGCAGCCAGAACCCAGAGGCCCAGTACTTC. Translated, it reads CASSQNPEAQYF.